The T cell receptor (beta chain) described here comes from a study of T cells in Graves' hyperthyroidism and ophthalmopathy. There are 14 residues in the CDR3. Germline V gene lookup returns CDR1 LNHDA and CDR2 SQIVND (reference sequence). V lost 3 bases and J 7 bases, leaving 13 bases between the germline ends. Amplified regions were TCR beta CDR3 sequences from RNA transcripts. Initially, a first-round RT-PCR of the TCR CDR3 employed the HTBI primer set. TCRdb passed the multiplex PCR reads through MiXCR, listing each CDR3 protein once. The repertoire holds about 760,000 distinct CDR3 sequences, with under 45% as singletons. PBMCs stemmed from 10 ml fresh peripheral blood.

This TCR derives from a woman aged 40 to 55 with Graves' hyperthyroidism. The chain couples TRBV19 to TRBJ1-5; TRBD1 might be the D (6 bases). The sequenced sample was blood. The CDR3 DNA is TGTGCCAGTAGTATGGGGGGGGGCGGGCAGCCCCAGCATTTT. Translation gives CASSMGGGGQPQHF.